This TCR beta chain originates from a study of spatial heterogeneity in lung cancer. This clonotype was observed at least ten times. TCRdb re-called the 5' RACE reads with MiXCR, one entry per CDR3 protein. Seen here are 23,000 or so distinct CDR3 sequences, roughly 4.5% observed once, and the top ten hold less than 5.5%. Indicated time point: sample taken at primary tumor resection. Sequencing was performed on whole RNA extracted from tumor and nontumor lung tissue, or from frozen PBMC, and the material was left unsorted. The donors comprised 60 to 80 untreated early-stage non-small cell lung cancer patients. This CDR3 is built from 11 residues. Trimming removed 6 bases from V and 4 bases from J; junction bases left unmatched: 2. CDR1 and CDR2 from the germline V gene are SQVTM and ANQGSEA.

This TCR derives from a male donor with early-stage non-small cell lung cancer. The chain carries TRBV29-1 and TRBJ2-7; 8 bases line up with TRBD1. The material was PBMCs, obtained at surgery. CDR3 region: CSVRDRYEQYF. The CDR3 coding sequence is TGCAGCGTGCGGGACAGGTACGAGCAGTACTTC.